The present T cell receptor (beta chain) was sequenced within a study of T-cell memory formation after mild COVID-19. Study-wide results and limits: Some clones that responded turned up in pre-infection memory, which suggests that cross-reactive memory joined in. Shrinking CD4+ clones resided mostly in CM and EM, and CD8+ ones in EMRA. For second-wave clones that peaked at day 37, SARS-CoV-2 specificity went unverified.

Notes on this clonotype: Its matching antigen is unknown.

V gave up 0 bases and J gave up 3 bases, with 7 bases separating them. CDR3 length: 13 amino acids. Germline V lookup: CDR1 SGDLS, CDR2 YYNGEE. After 5'RACE with constant-segment primers, TCR alpha and TCR beta cDNA libraries carrying sample barcodes and UMIs were obtained. TCRdb re-analysed the 5' RACE reads in MiXCR, keeping a single row per CDR3 protein. The data show roughly 150,000 distinct CDR3 sequences, 11% to 15% seen once. The chain links TRBV9 to TRBJ2-7, with D uncertain. The clonotype originates from an adult woman who had mild COVID-19 (a few samples of this study predate the infection). Cell type and time point are not known. The sample taken for sequencing was PBMCs or a T cell subset sorted from them (not recorded which). The CDR3 DNA follows: TGTGCCAGCAGCGTAGGGGGAATCTACGAGCAGTACTTC. It specifies CASSVGGIYEQYF.